These T cell receptor beta chains were read from a single sample in a study of blood T cell repertoires in COVID-19. Method: immunoSEQ multiplex PCR; TCRdb's copy keeps in-frame clones and lacks some. The sample consists of roughly 200,000 clones, approximately 88% of them appearing once. Sequencing was carried out using peripheral blood. Receptors were obtained from a woman aged 40 to 50 with COVID-19, enrolled during active disease. Both conserved end residues are trimmed from each CDR3. Size values are once, few and many counts, or a class for expanded clones, and some rows have none.

TRBV15	TRBJ2-7	.	ATSRAGQNYEQY
TRBV9	TRBJ1-1	.	ASSTRRETEAF
TRBV7-9	TRBJ1-6	.	ASRALNSPLH
TRBV5-1	TRBJ2-7	.	ASSPTARSSYEQY
TRBV18	TRBJ1-3	.	ASSPKQGVSGNTIY
TRBV18	TRBJ1-5	once	ASSPPGGSNQPQH
TRBV5-8	TRBJ2-7	.	ASSFMSGQGSYEQY
TRBV6-5	TRBJ1-2	once	ASRRGQGENYGYT
TRBV7-9	TRBJ2-3	.	ASSVGLASTDTQY
TRBV7-2	TRBJ2-7	.	ASRRVAGAFYEQY
TRBV2	TRBJ2-1	.	ASSEAAGVSYNEQF
TRBV28	TRBJ2-5	few	ASRVSGRAQETQY
TRBV5-4	TRBJ1-6	.	ASRGTGYSPLH
TRBV5-1	TRBJ1-1	.	ASSLGPEAF
TRBV18	TRBJ1-2	.	ASSPPTSSGYT
TRBV27	TRBJ1-5	.	ASSPILGRQPQH
TRBV11-2	TRBJ1-1	.	ASSLSGNTEAF
TRBV6-5	TRBJ2-3	.	ASLKQGATDTQY
TRBV2	TRBJ1-1	.	ASSELQGSGAGTEAF
TRBV11-2	TRBJ2-2	.	ASSPTSGLNTGELF
TRBV7-9	TRBJ1-1	.	ASSAPRGGNTEAF
TRBV9	TRBJ2-3	once	ASSAQVQARLDTQY
TRBV19	TRBJ2-7	.	ASSRQTSYEQY
TRBV6-1	TRBJ1-4	.	ASSEAVPRGRTTNEKLF